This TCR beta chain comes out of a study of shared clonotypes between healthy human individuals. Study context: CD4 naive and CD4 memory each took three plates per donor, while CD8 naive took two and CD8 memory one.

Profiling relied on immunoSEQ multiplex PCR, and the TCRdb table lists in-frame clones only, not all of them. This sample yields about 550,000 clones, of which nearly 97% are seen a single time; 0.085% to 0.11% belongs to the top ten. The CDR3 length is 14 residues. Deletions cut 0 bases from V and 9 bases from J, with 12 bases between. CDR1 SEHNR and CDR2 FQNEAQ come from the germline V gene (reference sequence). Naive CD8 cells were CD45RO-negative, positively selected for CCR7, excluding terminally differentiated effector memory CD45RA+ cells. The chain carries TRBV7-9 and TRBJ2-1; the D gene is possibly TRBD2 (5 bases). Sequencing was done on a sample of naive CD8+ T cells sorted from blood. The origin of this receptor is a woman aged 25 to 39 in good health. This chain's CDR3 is CASSLAGSLSEQFF. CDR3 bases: TGTGCCAGCAGCTTAGCGGGGAGCTTGAGTGAGCAGTTCTTC.